The text below deals with one T cell receptor (beta chain). Its binding antigen is unknown. Base qualities are not at hand, and no much larger clone is one base apart. The sample originates from a study of blood T cell repertoires in COVID-19 (dated by TCRdb to about 2020). General notes on the study: Samples from collaborators originated in the United States, Italy and Spain and spanned both the acute and convalescent phases of COVID-19. The prospective study material was composed of cDNA or gDNA derived from T cells, B-cell-depleted T cells, or PBMCs. The dataset comprised deeply sampled blood TCRbeta repertoires from subjects exposed to, actively infected with, or recovered from COVID-19. The repertoires were released in a freely available public database meant as a resource for research on the immune response to SARS-CoV-2. Samples came from the ongoing ImmuneRACE study (first 160 participants) plus 1,254 subjects from 6 global collaborators. Nearly every sample came with metadata listing a de-identified subject ID, COVID-19 status, age in years and sex. Where available, HLA class I and class II types were obtained from metadata supplied by the sample provider rather than from assay-based typing.

Collaborating institutions collected whole blood in K2EDTA tubes following their own protocols. Collaborator samples were shipped for TCRbeta analysis as frozen whole blood, isolated PBMCs, or DNA extracted from either sample type. General study outcomes and caveats: The amount of clinical and demographic metadata varied by source and participant and was provided uncurated.

CDR1 SGHAT and CDR2 FQNNGV were looked up in the germline V gene. Measured from the cysteine to the phenylalanine, the CDR3 is 13 residues long. Only the CDR3 portion is preserved as DNA: 39 bases, with reading frame beginning at the first base. Compared with germline, V lacks 5 bases and J lacks 4 bases; bases without a gene match: 2. TCRbeta CDR3 regions were amplified from genomic DNA using the immunoSEQ Assay, a bias-controlled multiplex PCR. Regarding the original processing steps: Within the assay, amplification of reference gene primers was used to estimate how many nucleated cells each sample contained. Sequence reads were collapsed and filtered to measure the absolute abundance of every unique TCRbeta CDR3 rearrangement. For each sample, productive Simpson clonality was calculated by taking the square root of Simpson's diversity index across productive rearrangements. TCRdb limited this immuneACCESS table to in-frame rearrangements with V and J called. A share of clones is missing; checked studies link under half to unresolved V genes, and the rest is unexplained. The DNA gave D and trimming, while V, J and clone size come from that table. The sample profile shows 200,000 or so clones; roughly 84% of them were found once. The top ten clones comprise less than 15% of the sample.

The sequenced sample was peripheral blood. This TCR was recovered from a human donor in a cohort sampled during active COVID-19. In this chain, TRBV11-2 is recombined with TRBJ1-5; 7 nucleotides in the junction match TRBD1. The base sequence is TGTGCCAGCAGCCGACAGGGAAATCAGCCCCAGCATTTT. Its product reads: CASSRQGNQPQHF.